This record concerns one T cell receptor (beta chain) sequence. Its antigen is unknown. During the collection period, no donor immune events like infections were recorded. This sample stems from a study of identifying expanded T cells in peripheral blood. The V end lost 8 bases, the J end lost 7 bases, and 19 bases lay between the germline ends. Germline V lookup: CDR1 SGHNT, CDR2 YYREEE (reference sequence). The CDR3 spans 14 residues. Method: immunoSEQ multiplex PCR; TCRdb's copy keeps in-frame clones and lacks some. The sample includes 45,000 to 75,000 clones, over 75% seen only once; the top ten take roughly 18%. Broader study findings: Roughly two-week clone count variance significantly increased as total template count grew. Over around two and four weeks, about 16 and 19 clones changed, versus approximately 1.1 between replicates.

The specimen sequenced was blood. The source of this sequence is a person aged 18 to 75 in good health. The genes are TRBV5-4 and TRBJ2-1; D unclear. CDR3: CASKSGQSGNEQFF. The CDR3, as DNA: TGTGCCAGTAAATCCGGGCAGAGTGGGAATGAGCAGTTCTTC.